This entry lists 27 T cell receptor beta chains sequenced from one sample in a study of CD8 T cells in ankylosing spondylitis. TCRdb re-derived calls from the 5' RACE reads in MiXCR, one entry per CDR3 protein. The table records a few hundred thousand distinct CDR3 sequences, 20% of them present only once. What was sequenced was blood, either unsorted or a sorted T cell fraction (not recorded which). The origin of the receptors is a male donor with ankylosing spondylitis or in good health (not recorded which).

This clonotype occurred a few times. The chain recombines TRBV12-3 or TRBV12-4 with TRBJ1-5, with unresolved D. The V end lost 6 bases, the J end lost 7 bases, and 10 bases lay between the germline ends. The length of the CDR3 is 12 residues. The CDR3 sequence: CASSQKPQPQHF. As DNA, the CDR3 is TGTGCCAGCAGCCAGAAACCCCAGCCCCAGCATTTT.

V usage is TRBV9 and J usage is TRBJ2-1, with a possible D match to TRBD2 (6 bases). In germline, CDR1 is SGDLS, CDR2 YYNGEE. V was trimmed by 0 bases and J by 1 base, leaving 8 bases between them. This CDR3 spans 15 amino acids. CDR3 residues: CASSVVGGSYNEQFF. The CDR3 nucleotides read TGTGCCAGCAGCGTAGTCGGGGGTTCCTACAATGAGCAGTTCTTC. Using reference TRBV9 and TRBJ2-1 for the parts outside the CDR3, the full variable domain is DSGVTQTPKHLITATGQRVTLRCSPRSGDLSVYWYQQSLDQGLQFLIQYYNGEERAKGNILERFSAQQFPDLHSELNLSSLELGDSALYFCASSVVGGSYNEQFFGPGTRLTVL.

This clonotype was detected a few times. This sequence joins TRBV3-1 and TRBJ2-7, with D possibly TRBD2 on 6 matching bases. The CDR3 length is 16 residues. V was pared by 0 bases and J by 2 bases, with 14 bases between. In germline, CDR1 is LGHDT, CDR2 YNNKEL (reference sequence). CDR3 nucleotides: TGTGCCAGCAGCCAAGATGAGGTGCGGGGTACCTACGAGCAGTACTTC. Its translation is CASSQDEVRGTYEQYF.

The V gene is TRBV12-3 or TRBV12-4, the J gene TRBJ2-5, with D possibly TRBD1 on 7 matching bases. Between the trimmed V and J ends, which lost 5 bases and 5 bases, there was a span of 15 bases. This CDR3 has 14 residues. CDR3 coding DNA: TGTGCCAGCAGTCCGGAGGGGGCAGGGGAGACCCAGTACTTC. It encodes CASSPEGAGETQYF.

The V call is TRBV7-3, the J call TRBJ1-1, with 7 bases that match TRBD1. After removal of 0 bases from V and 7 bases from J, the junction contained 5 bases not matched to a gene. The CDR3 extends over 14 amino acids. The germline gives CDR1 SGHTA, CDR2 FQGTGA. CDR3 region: CASSLTQGEGEAFF. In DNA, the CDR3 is TGTGCCAGCAGCTTAACCCAGGGGGAAGGTGAAGCTTTCTTT.

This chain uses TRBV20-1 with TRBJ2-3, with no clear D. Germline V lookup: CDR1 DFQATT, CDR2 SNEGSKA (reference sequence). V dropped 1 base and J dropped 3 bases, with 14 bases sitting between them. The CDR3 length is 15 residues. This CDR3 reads CSARAVGKETDTQYF. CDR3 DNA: TGCAGTGCTAGAGCAGTAGGGAAGGAGACAGATACGCAGTATTTT.

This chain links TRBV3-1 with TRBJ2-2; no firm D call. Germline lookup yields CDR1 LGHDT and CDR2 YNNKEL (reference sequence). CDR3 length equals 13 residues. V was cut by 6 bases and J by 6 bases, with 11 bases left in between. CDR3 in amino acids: CASRPTEPGELFF. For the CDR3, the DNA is TGTGCCAGCAGACCTACGGAGCCCGGGGAGCTGTTTTTT.

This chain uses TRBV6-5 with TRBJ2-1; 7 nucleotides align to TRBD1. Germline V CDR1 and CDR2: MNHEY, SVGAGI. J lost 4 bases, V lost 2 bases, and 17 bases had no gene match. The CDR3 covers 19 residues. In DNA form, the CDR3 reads TGTGCCAGCAGTTACGACCGGGACAGAGAATGGGGTCTTTACAATGAGCAGTTCTTC. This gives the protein CASSYDRDREWGLYNEQFF.

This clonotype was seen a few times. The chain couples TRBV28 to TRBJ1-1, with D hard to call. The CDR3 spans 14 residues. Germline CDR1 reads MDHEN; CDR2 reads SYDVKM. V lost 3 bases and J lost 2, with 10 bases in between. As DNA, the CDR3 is TGTGCCAGCAGTTTTGAAAAGGAAAACACTGAAGCTTTCTTT. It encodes CASSFEKENTEAFF.

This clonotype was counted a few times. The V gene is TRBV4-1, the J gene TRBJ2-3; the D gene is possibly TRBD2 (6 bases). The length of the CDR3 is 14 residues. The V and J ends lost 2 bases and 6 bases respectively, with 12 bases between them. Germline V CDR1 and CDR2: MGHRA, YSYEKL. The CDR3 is CASSQPGLSDTQYF. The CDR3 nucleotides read TGCGCCAGCAGCCAACCGGGACTGTCCGATACGCAGTATTTT.

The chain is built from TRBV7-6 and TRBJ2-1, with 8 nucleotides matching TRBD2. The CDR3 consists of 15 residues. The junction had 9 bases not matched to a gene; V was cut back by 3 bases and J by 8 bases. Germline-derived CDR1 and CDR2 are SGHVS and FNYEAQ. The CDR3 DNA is TGTGCCAGCAGCTTGGACGGGGGGGCGAATCATGAGCAGTTCTTC. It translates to CASSLDGGANHEQFF.

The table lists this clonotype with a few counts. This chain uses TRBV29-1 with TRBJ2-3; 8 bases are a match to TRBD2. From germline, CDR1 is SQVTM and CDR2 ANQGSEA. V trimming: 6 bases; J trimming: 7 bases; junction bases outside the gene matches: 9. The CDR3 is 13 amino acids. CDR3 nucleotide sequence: TGCAGCGTACGCGGGGGGCGGGAAAATACGCAGTATTTT. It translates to CSVRGGRENTQYF.

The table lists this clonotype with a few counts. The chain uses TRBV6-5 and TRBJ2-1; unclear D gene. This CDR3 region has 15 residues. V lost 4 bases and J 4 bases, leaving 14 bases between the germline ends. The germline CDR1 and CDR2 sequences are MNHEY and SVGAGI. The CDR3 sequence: CASSFAPSPYNEQFF. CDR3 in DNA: TGTGCCAGCAGTTTTGCCCCGAGTCCTTACAATGAGCAGTTCTTC.

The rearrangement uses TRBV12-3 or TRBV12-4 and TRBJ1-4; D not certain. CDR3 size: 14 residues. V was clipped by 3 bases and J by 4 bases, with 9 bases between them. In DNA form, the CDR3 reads TGTGCCAGCAGTTTTGACCTTATTAATGAAAAACTGTTTTTT. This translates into CASSFDLINEKLFF.

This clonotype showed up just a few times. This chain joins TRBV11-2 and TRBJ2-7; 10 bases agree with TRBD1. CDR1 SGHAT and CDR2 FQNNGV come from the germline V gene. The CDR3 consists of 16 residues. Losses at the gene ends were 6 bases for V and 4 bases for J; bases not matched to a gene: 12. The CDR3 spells CASSFTAGTGEYEQYF. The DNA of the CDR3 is TGTGCCAGCAGTTTCACCGCCGGGACAGGGGAATACGAGCAGTACTTC.

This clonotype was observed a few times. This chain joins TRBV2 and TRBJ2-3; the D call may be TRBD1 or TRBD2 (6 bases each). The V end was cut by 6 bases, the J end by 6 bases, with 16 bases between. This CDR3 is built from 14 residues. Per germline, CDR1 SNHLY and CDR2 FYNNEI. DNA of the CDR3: TGTGCCAGCAGAGGAGGGGGGCTCTATGATACGCAGTATTTT. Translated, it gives CASRGGGLYDTQYF.

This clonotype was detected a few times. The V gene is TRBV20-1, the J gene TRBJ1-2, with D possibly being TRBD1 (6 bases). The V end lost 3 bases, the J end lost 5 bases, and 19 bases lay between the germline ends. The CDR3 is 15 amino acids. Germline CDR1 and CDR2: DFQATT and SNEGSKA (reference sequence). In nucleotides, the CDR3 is TGCAGTGCTAGCCTCGGGACACCCGCGAGGTATGGCTACACCTTC. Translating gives CSASLGTPARYGYTF.

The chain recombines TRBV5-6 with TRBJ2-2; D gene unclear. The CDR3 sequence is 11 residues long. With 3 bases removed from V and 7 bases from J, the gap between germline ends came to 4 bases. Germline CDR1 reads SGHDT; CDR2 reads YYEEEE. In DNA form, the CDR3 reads TGTGCCAGCAGCTCGTACGGGGAGCTGTTTTTT. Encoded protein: CASSSYGELFF.

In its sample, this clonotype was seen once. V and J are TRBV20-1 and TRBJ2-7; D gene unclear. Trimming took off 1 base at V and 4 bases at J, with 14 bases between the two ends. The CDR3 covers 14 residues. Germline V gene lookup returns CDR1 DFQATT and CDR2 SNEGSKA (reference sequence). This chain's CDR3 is CSARVDTEGYEQYF. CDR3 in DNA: TGCAGTGCTAGAGTCGACACTGAAGGATACGAGCAGTACTTC.

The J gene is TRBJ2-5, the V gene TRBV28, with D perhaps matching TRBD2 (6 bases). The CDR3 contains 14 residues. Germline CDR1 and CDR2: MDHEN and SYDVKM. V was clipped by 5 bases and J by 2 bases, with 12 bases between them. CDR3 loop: CASSRSRGQETQYF. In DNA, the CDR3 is TGTGCCAGCAGTCGCTCTCGGGGGCAAGAGACCCAGTACTTC.

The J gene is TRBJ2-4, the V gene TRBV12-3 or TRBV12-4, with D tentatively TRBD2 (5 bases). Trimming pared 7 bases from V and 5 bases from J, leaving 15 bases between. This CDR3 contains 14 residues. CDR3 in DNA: TGTGCCAGCACCCTAGGGATGGAGGAAAACATTCAGTACTTC. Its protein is CASTLGMEENIQYF.

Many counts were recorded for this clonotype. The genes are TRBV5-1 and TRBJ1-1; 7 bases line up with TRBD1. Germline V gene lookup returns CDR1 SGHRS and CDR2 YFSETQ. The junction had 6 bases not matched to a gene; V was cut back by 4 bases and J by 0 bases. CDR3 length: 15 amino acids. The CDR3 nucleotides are TGCGCCAGCAGCGACCGGGACAGCATGAACACTGAAGCTTTCTTT. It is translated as CASSDRDSMNTEAFF.

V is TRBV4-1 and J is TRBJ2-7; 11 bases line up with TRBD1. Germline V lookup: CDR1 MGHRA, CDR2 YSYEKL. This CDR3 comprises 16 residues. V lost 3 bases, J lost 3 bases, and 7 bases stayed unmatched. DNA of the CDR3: TGCGCCAGCAGCCAGGCCTGGGGACAGGGGGACTACGAGCAGTACTTC. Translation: CASSQAWGQGDYEQYF.

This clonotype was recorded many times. DNA of the CDR3: TGTGCCAGCAGCAAAAAGGGGACAGCGAACACCGGGGAGCTGTTTTTT. Amino acids: CASSKKGTANTGELFF. V is TRBV21-1 and J is TRBJ2-2; TRBD1 was called by the table and not checked on the DNA. TRBV21-1 is shown as a pseudogene. This CDR3 is built from 16 residues.

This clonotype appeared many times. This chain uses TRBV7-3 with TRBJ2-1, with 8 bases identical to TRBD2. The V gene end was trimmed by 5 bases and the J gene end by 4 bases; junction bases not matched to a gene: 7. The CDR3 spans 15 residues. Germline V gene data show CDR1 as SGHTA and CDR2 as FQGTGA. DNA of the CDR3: TGTGCCAGCAGCCTTGTCGGGGGGGGTTACAATGAGCAGTTCTTC. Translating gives CASSLVGGGYNEQFF.

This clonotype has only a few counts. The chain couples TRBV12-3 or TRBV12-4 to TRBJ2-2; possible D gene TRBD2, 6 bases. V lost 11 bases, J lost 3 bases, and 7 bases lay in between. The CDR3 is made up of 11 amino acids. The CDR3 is CAWGDTGELFF. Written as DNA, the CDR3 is TGTGCCTGGGGGGACACCGGGGAGCTGTTTTTT.

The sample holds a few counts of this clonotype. The CDR3 DNA reads as TGTGCCAGCAGTGGGGACCCGAACACCGGGGAGCTGTTTTTT. Protein sequence: CASSGDPNTGELFF. The chain carries TRBV2 and TRBJ2-2, with D possibly being TRBD1 or TRBD2 (5 bases each). From germline, CDR1 is SNHLY and CDR2 FYNNEI. The CDR3 spans 14 residues. The V end was cut by 4 bases, the J end by 0 bases, with 6 bases between.